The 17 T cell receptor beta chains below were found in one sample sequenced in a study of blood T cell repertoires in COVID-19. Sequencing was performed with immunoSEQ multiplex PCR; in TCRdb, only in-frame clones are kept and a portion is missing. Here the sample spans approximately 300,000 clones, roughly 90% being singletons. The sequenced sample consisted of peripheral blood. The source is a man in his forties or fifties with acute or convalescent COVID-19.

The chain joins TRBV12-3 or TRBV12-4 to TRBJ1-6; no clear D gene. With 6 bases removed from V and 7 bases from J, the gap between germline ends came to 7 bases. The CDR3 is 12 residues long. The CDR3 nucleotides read TGTGCCAGCAGAATGCTAAATTCACCCCTCCACTTT. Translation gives CASRMLNSPLHF.

The CDR3 DNA reads as TGTGCCAGCAGCTTTCTCATGCGGGGGGCCGCACCTTACAATGAGCAGTTCTTC. It yields the protein CASSFLMRGAAPYNEQFF. The J gene is TRBJ2-1, the V gene TRBV5-6; 8 bases agree with TRBD2. Germline values: CDR1 SGHDT, CDR2 YYEEEE. CDR3 length: 18 amino acids. V lost 2 bases to trimming and J lost 4 bases; unmatched junction nucleotides: 14.

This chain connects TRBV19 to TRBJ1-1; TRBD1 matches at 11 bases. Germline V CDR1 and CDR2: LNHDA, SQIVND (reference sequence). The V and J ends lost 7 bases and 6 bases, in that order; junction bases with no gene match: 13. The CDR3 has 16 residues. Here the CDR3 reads CASILGQGARTAEAFF. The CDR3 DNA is TGTGCCAGTATTCTAGGACAGGGGGCGAGGACAGCTGAAGCTTTCTTT.

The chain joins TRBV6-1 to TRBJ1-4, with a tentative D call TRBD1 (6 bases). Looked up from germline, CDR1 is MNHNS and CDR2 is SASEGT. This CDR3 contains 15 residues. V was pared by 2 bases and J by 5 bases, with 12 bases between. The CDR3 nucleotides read TGTGCCAGCAGTGAAAGGGGACACGGAAATGAAAAACTGTTTTTT. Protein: CASSERGHGNEKLFF.

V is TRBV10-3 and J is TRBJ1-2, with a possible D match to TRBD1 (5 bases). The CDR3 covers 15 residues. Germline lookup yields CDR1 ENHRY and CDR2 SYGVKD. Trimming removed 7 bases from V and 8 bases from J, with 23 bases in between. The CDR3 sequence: CAITRSGPDRGGYTF. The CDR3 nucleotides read TGTGCCATCACCAGGTCTGGGCCGGATCGGGGGGGCTACACCTTC.

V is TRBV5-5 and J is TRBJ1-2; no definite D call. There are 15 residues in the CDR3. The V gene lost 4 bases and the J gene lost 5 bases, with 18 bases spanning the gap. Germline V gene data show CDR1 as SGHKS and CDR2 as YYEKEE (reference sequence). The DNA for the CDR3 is TGTGCCAGCAGCCCGGGAGGGCGGGCGGGTTATGGCTACACCTTC. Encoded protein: CASSPGGRAGYGYTF.

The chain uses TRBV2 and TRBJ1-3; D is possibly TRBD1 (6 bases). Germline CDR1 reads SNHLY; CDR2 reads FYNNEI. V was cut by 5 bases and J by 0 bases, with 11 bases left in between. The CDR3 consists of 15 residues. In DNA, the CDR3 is TGTGCCAGCAGTCTGACAGGCCTCTCTGGAAACACCATATATTTT. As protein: CASSLTGLSGNTIYF.

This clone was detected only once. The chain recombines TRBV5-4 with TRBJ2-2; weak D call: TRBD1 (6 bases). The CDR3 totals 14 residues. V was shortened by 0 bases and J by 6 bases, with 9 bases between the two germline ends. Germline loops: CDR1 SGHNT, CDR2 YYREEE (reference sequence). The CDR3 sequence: CASSLVQGAGELFF. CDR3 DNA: TGTGCCAGCAGCTTGGTACAGGGCGCCGGGGAGCTGTTTTTT.

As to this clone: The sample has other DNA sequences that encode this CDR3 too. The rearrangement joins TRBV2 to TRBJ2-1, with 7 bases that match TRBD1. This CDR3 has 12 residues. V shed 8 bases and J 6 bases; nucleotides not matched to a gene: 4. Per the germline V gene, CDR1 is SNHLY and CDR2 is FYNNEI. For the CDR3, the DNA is TGTGCCAGCTCCGACAGGGTCAATGAGCAGTTCTTC. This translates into CASSDRVNEQFF. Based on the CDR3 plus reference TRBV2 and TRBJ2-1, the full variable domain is EPEVTQTPSHQVTQMGQEVILRCVPISNHLYFYWYRQILGQKVEFLVSFYNNEISEKSEIFDDQFSVERPDGSNFTLKIRSTKLEDSAMYFCASSDRVNEQFFGPGTRLTVL.

The CDR3 sequence is CASGRQGRNEQFF. The CDR3 DNA reads TGTGCCAGCGGACGACAGGGGAGGAATGAGCAGTTCTTC. The rearrangement links TRBV6-5 to TRBJ2-1; 8 bases are a match to TRBD1. V gave up 8 bases and J gave up 7 bases; unmatched junction bases: 7. The CDR3 is 13 amino acids. CDR1 and CDR2 from the germline V gene are MNHEY and SVGAGI.

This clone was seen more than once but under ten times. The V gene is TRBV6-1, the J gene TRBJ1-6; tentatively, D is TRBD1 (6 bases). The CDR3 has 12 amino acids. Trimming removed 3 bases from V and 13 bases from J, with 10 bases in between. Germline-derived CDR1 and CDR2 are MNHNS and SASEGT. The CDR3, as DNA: TGTGCCAGCAGTGATGGGACAACCCCCCTCCACTTT. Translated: CASSDGTTPLHF.

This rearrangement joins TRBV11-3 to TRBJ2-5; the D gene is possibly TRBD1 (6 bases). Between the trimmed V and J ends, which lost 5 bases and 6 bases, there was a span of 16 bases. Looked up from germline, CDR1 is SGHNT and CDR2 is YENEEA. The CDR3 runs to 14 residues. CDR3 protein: CASSAQAGVKTQYF. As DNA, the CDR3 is TGTGCCAGCAGCGCGCAAGCAGGGGTGAAGACCCAGTACTTC.

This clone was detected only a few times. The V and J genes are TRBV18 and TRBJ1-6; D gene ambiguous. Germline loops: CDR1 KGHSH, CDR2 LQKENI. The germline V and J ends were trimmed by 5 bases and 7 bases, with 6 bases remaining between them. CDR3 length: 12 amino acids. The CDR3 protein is CASSSGNSPLHF. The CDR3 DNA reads TGTGCCAGCTCATCCGGGAATTCACCCCTCCACTTT.

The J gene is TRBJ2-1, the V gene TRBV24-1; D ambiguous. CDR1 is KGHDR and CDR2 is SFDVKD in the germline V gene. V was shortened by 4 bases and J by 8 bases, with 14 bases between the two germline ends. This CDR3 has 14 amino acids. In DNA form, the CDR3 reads TGTGCCACCAGTGACCGCACAGTTTTCGATGAGCAGTTCTTC. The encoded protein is CATSDRTVFDEQFF.

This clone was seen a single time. The CDR3 here is CASSVPAGDLGELFF. CDR3 DNA: TGCGCCAGCAGCGTCCCAGCAGGCGATCTCGGGGAGCTGTTTTTT. This chain joins TRBV5-1 and TRBJ2-2; D is unresolved. Looked up from germline, CDR1 is SGHRS and CDR2 is YFSETQ. There are 15 residues in the CDR3. The V end lost 4 bases, the J end lost 7 bases, and 17 bases lay between the germline ends.

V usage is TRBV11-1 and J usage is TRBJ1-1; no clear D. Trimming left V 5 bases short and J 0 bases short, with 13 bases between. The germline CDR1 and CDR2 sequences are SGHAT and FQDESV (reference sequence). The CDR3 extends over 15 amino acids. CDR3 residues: CASSPIEGLNTEAFF. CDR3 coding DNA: TGTGCCAGCAGCCCCATCGAGGGTTTGAACACTGAAGCTTTCTTT.

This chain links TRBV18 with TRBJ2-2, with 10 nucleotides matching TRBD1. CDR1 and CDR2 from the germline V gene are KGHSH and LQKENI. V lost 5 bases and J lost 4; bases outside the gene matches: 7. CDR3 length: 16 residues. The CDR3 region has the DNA TGTGCCAGCTCAGACCGGGACAGGGGTCTCACCGGGGAGCTGTTTTTT. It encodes CASSDRDRGLTGELFF. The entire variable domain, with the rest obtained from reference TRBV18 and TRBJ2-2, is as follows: NAGVMQNPRHLVRRRGQEARLRCSPMKGHSHVYWYRQLPEEGLKFMVYLQKENIIDESGMPKERFSAEFPKEGPSILRIQQVVRGDSAAYFCASSDRDRGLTGELFFGEGSRLTVL.